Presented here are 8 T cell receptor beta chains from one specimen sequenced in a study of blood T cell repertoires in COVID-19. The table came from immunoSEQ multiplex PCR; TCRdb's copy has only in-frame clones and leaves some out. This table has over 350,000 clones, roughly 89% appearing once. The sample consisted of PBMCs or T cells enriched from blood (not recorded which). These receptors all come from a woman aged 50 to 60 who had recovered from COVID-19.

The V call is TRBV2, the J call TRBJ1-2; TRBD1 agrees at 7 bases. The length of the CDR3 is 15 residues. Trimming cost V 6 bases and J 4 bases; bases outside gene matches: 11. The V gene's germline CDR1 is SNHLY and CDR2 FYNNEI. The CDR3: CASRAGGTGSYGYTF. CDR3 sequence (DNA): TGTGCCAGCAGGGCAGGGGGTACCGGGAGCTATGGCTACACCTTC.

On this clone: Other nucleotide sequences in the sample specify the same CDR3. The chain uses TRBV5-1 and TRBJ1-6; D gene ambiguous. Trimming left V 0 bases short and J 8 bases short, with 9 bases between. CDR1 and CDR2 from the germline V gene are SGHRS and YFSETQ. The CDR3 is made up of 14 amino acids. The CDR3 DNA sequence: TGCGCCAGCAGCTTGGGATTGTCGGATTCACCCCTCCACTTT. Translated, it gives CASSLGLSDSPLHF.

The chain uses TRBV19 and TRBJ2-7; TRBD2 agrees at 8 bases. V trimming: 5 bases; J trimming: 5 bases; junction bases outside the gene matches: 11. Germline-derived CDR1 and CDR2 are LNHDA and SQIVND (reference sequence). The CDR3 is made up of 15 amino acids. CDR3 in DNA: TGTGCCAGTAGTTCGCGATCCCCGGGAGGGGACGAGCAGTACTTC. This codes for CASSSRSPGGDEQYF.

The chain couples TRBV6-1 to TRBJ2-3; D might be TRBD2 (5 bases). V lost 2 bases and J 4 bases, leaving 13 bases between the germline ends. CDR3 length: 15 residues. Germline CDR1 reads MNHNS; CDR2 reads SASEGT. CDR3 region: CASSEFPRRADTQYF. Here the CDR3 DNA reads TGTGCCAGCAGTGAATTTCCCCGGCGGGCAGATACGCAGTATTTT.

The CDR3 loop is CASSLAGAYGYTF. In DNA form, the CDR3 reads TGTGCCAGCAGTTTAGCTGGGGCTTATGGCTACACCTTC. V and J are TRBV27 and TRBJ1-2, with D maybe TRBD1 (5 bases). The V end lost 2 bases, the J end lost 5 bases, and 9 bases lay between the germline ends. The CDR3 is made up of 13 amino acids. Looked up from germline, CDR1 is MNHEY and CDR2 is SMNVEV (reference sequence).

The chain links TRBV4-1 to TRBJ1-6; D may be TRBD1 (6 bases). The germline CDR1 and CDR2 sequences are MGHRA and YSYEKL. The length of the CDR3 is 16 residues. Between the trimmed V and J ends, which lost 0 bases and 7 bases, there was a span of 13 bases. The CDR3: CASSQENRATNSPLHF. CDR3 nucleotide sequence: TGCGCCAGCAGCCAAGAAAACAGGGCGACGAATTCACCCCTCCACTTT.

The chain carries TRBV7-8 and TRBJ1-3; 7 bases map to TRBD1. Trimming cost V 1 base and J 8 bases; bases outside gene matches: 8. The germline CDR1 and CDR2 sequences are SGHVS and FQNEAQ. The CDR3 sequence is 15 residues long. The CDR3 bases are TGTGCCAGCAGCTTAGTAGCAGGGGGTGCAGACACCATATATTTT. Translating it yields CASSLVAGGADTIYF.

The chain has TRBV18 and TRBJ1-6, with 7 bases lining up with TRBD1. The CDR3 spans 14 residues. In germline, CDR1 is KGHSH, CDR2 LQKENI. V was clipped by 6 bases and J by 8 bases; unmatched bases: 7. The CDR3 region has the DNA TGTGCCAGCTCGTCCGGGACAGAGCATTCACCCCTCCACTTT. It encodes CASSSGTEHSPLHF.